The clone carrying this TCR beta chain showed up just a few times. The data were taken from a study of T-cell memory formation after mild COVID-19. From the 5' RACE reads, TCRdb called clonotypes with MiXCR, one entry per CDR3 protein. This table has fewer than 400,000 distinct CDR3 sequences, 13% appearing once. Trimming took off 5 bases at V and 0 bases at J, with 15 bases between the two ends. Germline V gene lookup returns CDR1 SEHNR and CDR2 FQNEAQ (reference sequence). This CDR3 region has 16 residues. The specimen sequenced was PBMCs or a T cell subset sorted from them (not recorded which). This receptor was identified in a man aged 18 to 29 who had mild COVID-19 (a few samples of this study predate the infection). Cell type and time point are not known. This chain uses TRBV7-9 with TRBJ2-3, with a tentative D call TRBD2 (7 bases). The CDR3 sequence is CASSPAAGASTDTQYF. CDR3 DNA sequence: TGTGCCAGCAGCCCCGCCGCGGGGGCTAGCACAGATACGCAGTATTTT.